The sequence of this T cell receptor beta chain was determined in a study of blood T cell repertoires in COVID-19. Study-level information: T cells, B-cell-depleted T cells, or PBMCs supplied cDNA or gDNA.

Germline lookup yields CDR1 KGHDR and CDR2 SFDVKD. Trimming stripped 3 bases from V and 3 bases from J, with 4 bases between. The CDR3 totals 12 residues. Original processing methods: The assay estimated nucleated cells by amplifying reference gene primers. The data were produced by immunoSEQ multiplex PCR, yet TCRdb's version contains in-frame clones alone and is incomplete. That table is the source of V, J and clone size, and D and trimming were worked out from the DNA. Seen here are tens of thousands of clones, roughly 87% observed once, and the top ten hold roughly 1.6%. Sequencing was carried out using peripheral blood. This receptor was obtained from a man aged 55-75 years with acute or convalescent COVID-19. This chain connects TRBV24-1 to TRBJ1-2; D not resolved. CDR3 in amino acids: CATSDTYYGYTF. The CDR3 DNA reads as TGTGCCACCAGTGATACTTACTATGGCTACACCTTC.